Listed below are T cell receptor beta chains from one sample, sequenced in a study of cytomegalovirus exposure and HLA in healthy donors. Assay used: immunoSEQ multiplex PCR; TCRdb lists only in-frame clones, some missing. The sample yields some 170,000 clones, 65% to 80% seen once. The sample comprised PBMCs. Receptors were obtained from a woman aged 30 to 39 in good health and CMV-seronegative. Both conserved end residues are part of each CDR3. Each record gives: CDR3 DNA, CDR3 protein, J gene, CDR3 length, D gene, clone size, V gene. The D gene is left open where the match is weak. Not all rows give a size; the values are once, few, many and, for expanded clones, a class.

cdr3_nt: TGTGCCAGTAGCCCAGGACAGCCCTATGGCTACACCTTC; cdr3_aa: CASSPGQPYGYTF; j_call: TRBJ1-2; cdr3_length: 13; d_call: .; clone_size: .; v_call: TRBV19
cdr3_nt: TGTGCCAGCAGTTACCCTAATCCGGGTTACAATGAGCAGTTCTTC; cdr3_aa: CASSYPNPGYNEQFF; j_call: TRBJ2-1; cdr3_length: 15; d_call: .; clone_size: few; v_call: TRBV6-6
cdr3_nt: TGTGCCAGCTCACCCCAGACAGCCTCGAGCTCTGGAAACACCATATATTTT; cdr3_aa: CASSPQTASSSGNTIYF; j_call: TRBJ1-3; cdr3_length: 17; d_call: .; clone_size: .; v_call: TRBV18
cdr3_nt: TGTGCCAGCAGCCCCCTTAGCAGCAGGGGGCATGGCTACACCTTC; cdr3_aa: CASSPLSSRGHGYTF; j_call: TRBJ1-2; cdr3_length: 15; d_call: TRBD1; clone_size: .; v_call: TRBV7-6
cdr3_nt: TGTGCCAGCAGTCCGGACAGGCCTAATTCACCCCTCCACTTT; cdr3_aa: CASSPDRPNSPLHF; j_call: TRBJ1-6; cdr3_length: 14; d_call: TRBD1; clone_size: .; v_call: TRBV27
cdr3_nt: TGTTCCAGCAGCTTAGCGGAAGGGCAGGGCTTCTATGGCTACACCTTC; cdr3_aa: CSSSLAEGQGFYGYTF; j_call: TRBJ1-2; cdr3_length: 16; d_call: .; clone_size: .; v_call: TRBV7-9
cdr3_nt: TGTGCCAGCAGCTCCGGCGGATTTAACTATGGCTACACCTTC; cdr3_aa: CASSSGGFNYGYTF; j_call: TRBJ1-2; cdr3_length: 14; d_call: .; clone_size: .; v_call: TRBV7-9
cdr3_nt: TGTGCCAGTAGTATCGGGAGTCCTCCTCGAACCACCGGGGAGCTGTTTTTT; cdr3_aa: CASSIGSPPRTTGELFF; j_call: TRBJ2-2; cdr3_length: 17; d_call: .; clone_size: .; v_call: TRBV19
cdr3_nt: TGTGCCAGCAGCACCTGGGACAGGGAAGAGACCCAGTACTTC; cdr3_aa: CASSTWDREETQYF; j_call: TRBJ2-5; cdr3_length: 14; d_call: TRBD1; clone_size: .; v_call: TRBV11-1
cdr3_nt: TGCGCCAGCAGCCAACCCCGAGGGGGGGGCTCCTGCGAGCAGTACTTC; cdr3_aa: CASSQPRGGGSCEQYF; j_call: TRBJ2-7; cdr3_length: 16; d_call: .; clone_size: .; v_call: TRBV4-1
cdr3_nt: TGTGCCAGCTCACAGGATAACTATGGCTACACCTTC; cdr3_aa: CASSQDNYGYTF; j_call: TRBJ1-2; cdr3_length: 12; d_call: .; clone_size: .; v_call: TRBV2
cdr3_nt: TGTGCCAGCAGCCCTAGCGGAGCAAACCCATACAATGAGCAGTTCTTC; cdr3_aa: CASSPSGANPYNEQFF; j_call: TRBJ2-1; cdr3_length: 16; d_call: TRBD2; clone_size: .; v_call: TRBV11-2
cdr3_nt: TGTGCCAGCAGAAAATATAAGGGACTAGCGGGAGGCCTCTCCCAAGAGACCCAGTACTTC; cdr3_aa: CASRKYKGLAGGLSQETQYF; j_call: TRBJ2-5; cdr3_length: 20; d_call: TRBD2; clone_size: .; v_call: TRBV28
cdr3_nt: TGTGCCAGCAGCACCCCGGGACAGGGTTCAAACATTCAGTACTTC; cdr3_aa: CASSTPGQGSNIQYF; j_call: TRBJ2-4; cdr3_length: 15; d_call: TRBD1; clone_size: .; v_call: TRBV5-6
cdr3_nt: TGTGCCTGGAGTGTTGCTCTAGCGGGGGGGCCCGGGGAGCTGTTTTTT; cdr3_aa: CAWSVALAGGPGELFF; j_call: TRBJ2-2; cdr3_length: 16; d_call: TRBD2; clone_size: .; v_call: TRBV30
cdr3_nt: TGTGCCAGCAGTGAAAGCTCGTGGTACCCCGCTAGCACAGATACGCAGTATTTT; cdr3_aa: CASSESSWYPASTDTQYF; j_call: TRBJ2-3; cdr3_length: 18; d_call: .; clone_size: .; v_call: TRBV6-1
cdr3_nt: TGTGCCAGCAGCTTGGCACCGGGACAGGGGGCGAAGAGTGCTTTCTTT; cdr3_aa: CASSLAPGQGAKSAFF; j_call: TRBJ1-1; cdr3_length: 16; d_call: TRBD1; clone_size: .; v_call: TRBV5-6
cdr3_nt: TGTGCCAGCAGCTTAAGGACAGGGGTAAATTCACCCCTCCACTTT; cdr3_aa: CASSLRTGVNSPLHF; j_call: TRBJ1-6; cdr3_length: 15; d_call: TRBD1; clone_size: .; v_call: TRBV7-9
cdr3_nt: TGTGCCAGCAGCGTAGTCGGGGGGGCCTCCAATGAGCAGTTCTTC; cdr3_aa: CASSVVGGASNEQFF; j_call: TRBJ2-1; cdr3_length: 15; d_call: TRBD2; clone_size: .; v_call: TRBV9
cdr3_nt: TGCGCCAGCAGTACAACAATAAGGACAGGGGGATACGAGCAGTACTTC; cdr3_aa: CASSTTIRTGGYEQYF; j_call: TRBJ2-7; cdr3_length: 16; d_call: TRBD1; clone_size: .; v_call: TRBV4-3
cdr3_nt: TGTGCCAGCAGTGAGGGGGCAAAAGCTTTCTTT; cdr3_aa: CASSEGAKAFF; j_call: TRBJ1-1; cdr3_length: 11; d_call: .; clone_size: .; v_call: TRBV6-1
cdr3_nt: TGTGCCAGCAGCTCCTCCAGTTATGGCTACACCTTC; cdr3_aa: CASSSSSYGYTF; j_call: TRBJ1-2; cdr3_length: 12; d_call: .; clone_size: .; v_call: TRBV7-9
cdr3_nt: TGTGCCAGCAGTTGGAGACGGGGGGGATACGAGCAGTACTTC; cdr3_aa: CASSWRRGGYEQYF; j_call: TRBJ2-7; cdr3_length: 14; d_call: TRBD2; clone_size: .; v_call: TRBV7-2
cdr3_nt: TGTGCCAGCAGCGACAACCCGGACAGGGGGGCCTACGAGCAGTACTTC; cdr3_aa: CASSDNPDRGAYEQYF; j_call: TRBJ2-7; cdr3_length: 16; d_call: TRBD1; clone_size: .; v_call: TRBV9
cdr3_nt: TGTGCCAGCAGTCCTAACACTGAAGCTTTCTTT; cdr3_aa: CASSPNTEAFF; j_call: TRBJ1-1; cdr3_length: 11; d_call: .; clone_size: few; v_call: TRBV2
cdr3_nt: TGTGCCAGCAGCGTAGTGCCAGCGAGCGAGCAGTACTTC; cdr3_aa: CASSVVPASEQYF; j_call: TRBJ2-7; cdr3_length: 13; d_call: .; clone_size: .; v_call: TRBV9
cdr3_nt: TGTGCCAGCACAGGGGGCCATAACTATGGCTACACCTTC; cdr3_aa: CASTGGHNYGYTF; j_call: TRBJ1-2; cdr3_length: 13; d_call: TRBD1; clone_size: once; v_call: TRBV19
cdr3_nt: TGTGCCAGCAGGGGGGACAGTTACACCGGGGAGCTGTTTTTT; cdr3_aa: CASRGDSYTGELFF; j_call: TRBJ2-2; cdr3_length: 14; d_call: TRBD1; clone_size: once; v_call: TRBV2
cdr3_nt: TGTGCCAGCAGCCGGACAGGGGGCACTGAAGCTTTCTTT; cdr3_aa: CASSRTGGTEAFF; j_call: TRBJ1-1; cdr3_length: 13; d_call: TRBD1; clone_size: .; v_call: TRBV27
cdr3_nt: TGTGCCAGCAGTTCCCTAGCGGGAGGGCCTTTTGATGAGCAGTTCTTC; cdr3_aa: CASSSLAGGPFDEQFF; j_call: TRBJ2-1; cdr3_length: 16; d_call: TRBD2; clone_size: few; v_call: TRBV27
cdr3_nt: TGTGCCAGCAAAGGGGGACATCGGACTCAGCAGTACTTC; cdr3_aa: CASKGGHRTQQYF; j_call: TRBJ2-7; cdr3_length: 13; d_call: .; clone_size: .; v_call: TRBV28
cdr3_nt: TGTGCCAGCCGATATGGGGGACAGGGTTTCGGGGAAAAACTGTTTTTT; cdr3_aa: CASRYGGQGFGEKLFF; j_call: TRBJ1-4; cdr3_length: 16; d_call: TRBD1; clone_size: .; v_call: TRBV27
cdr3_nt: TGTGCCAGCAGCTTGGACAGCAGGTTGACCTATGGCTACACCTTC; cdr3_aa: CASSLDSRLTYGYTF; j_call: TRBJ1-2; cdr3_length: 15; d_call: .; clone_size: .; v_call: TRBV7-2
cdr3_nt: TGTGCCAGCAGCTTAGGACAGGGGGCGAACACTGAAGCTTTCTTT; cdr3_aa: CASSLGQGANTEAFF; j_call: TRBJ1-1; cdr3_length: 15; d_call: TRBD1; clone_size: .; v_call: TRBV7-9
cdr3_nt: TGTGCCAGCAGCTTGGGCCAGGGGGACACCGGGGAGCTGTTTTTT; cdr3_aa: CASSLGQGDTGELFF; j_call: TRBJ2-2; cdr3_length: 15; d_call: TRBD1; clone_size: few; v_call: TRBV5-4
cdr3_nt: TGTGCCAGCAGCTTAGCGGGACTAGCGGGGGTTGCCGAGCAGTACTTC; cdr3_aa: CASSLAGLAGVAEQYF; j_call: TRBJ2-7; cdr3_length: 16; d_call: TRBD2; clone_size: once; v_call: TRBV7-6
cdr3_nt: TGTGCCAGCAGCCCGAACGCCTGGGAGGGTCAGCCCCAGCATTTT; cdr3_aa: CASSPNAWEGQPQHF; j_call: TRBJ1-5; cdr3_length: 15; d_call: .; clone_size: .; v_call: TRBV9
cdr3_nt: TGTGCCAGCAGCTTAGATCGAGCTGGAAACACCATATATTTT; cdr3_aa: CASSLDRAGNTIYF; j_call: TRBJ1-3; cdr3_length: 14; d_call: .; clone_size: few; v_call: TRBV11-2
cdr3_nt: TGTGCCAGCAGGGGTACACTTAAAAGAGGCTACCCCTTC; cdr3_aa: CASRGTLKRGYPF; j_call: TRBJ1-2; cdr3_length: 13; d_call: .; clone_size: .; v_call: TRBV2
cdr3_nt: TGCAGCGTTGTGGGCAGTCCGGGGACAGATACGCAGTATTTT; cdr3_aa: CSVVGSPGTDTQYF; j_call: TRBJ2-3; cdr3_length: 14; d_call: .; clone_size: few; v_call: TRBV29-1
cdr3_nt: TGTGCCAGCAGCCCGAAGAGATTCACAGATACGCAGTATTTT; cdr3_aa: CASSPKRFTDTQYF; j_call: TRBJ2-3; cdr3_length: 14; d_call: .; clone_size: few; v_call: TRBV5-6